These 26 T cell receptor beta chains originate from one sample sequenced in a study of Graves' ophthalmopathy and Graves' hyperthyroidism. Amplification of the TCR beta CDR3 regions used RNA transcripts (as template). First-round RT-PCR used HTBI primers; second-round multiplex PCR followed. TCRdb re-called the multiplex PCR reads through MiXCR, storing one row per CDR3 protein. The sample shows over 450,000 distinct CDR3 sequences, approximately 15% of them seen only once. The sequenced sample consisted of blood. These receptors all come from a woman in her 30s with Graves' ophthalmopathy.

The rearrangement joins TRBV12-3 or TRBV12-4 to TRBJ2-7, with 8 bases aligning to TRBD1. This CDR3 contains 14 residues. V was clipped by 2 bases and J by 3 bases; unmatched bases: 3. Here the CDR3 DNA reads TGTGCCAGCAGTTTAAGGACAGGGTACTACGAGCAGTACTTC. It translates to CASSLRTGYYEQYF.

There are a few counts of this clonotype. J is TRBJ2-7 and V is TRBV5-1; D unclear. Trimming stripped 2 bases from V and 7 bases from J, with 10 bases between. There are 12 residues in the CDR3. Germline-derived CDR1 and CDR2 are SGHRS and YFSETQ. CDR3: CASSFEGREQYF. The CDR3 DNA is TGCGCCAGCAGCTTTGAAGGTCGAGAGCAGTACTTC.

The chain combines TRBV6-4 with TRBJ2-2; 7 positions match TRBD2. V lost 2 bases and J lost 3; bases outside the gene matches: 3. Germline assignment: CDR1 MRHNA and CDR2 SNTAGT. This CDR3 comprises 15 residues. The CDR3 loop is CASSDGAGDTGELFF. CDR3 nucleotides: TGTGCCAGCAGTGACGGCGCGGGAGACACCGGGGAGCTGTTTTTT.

In this sample, this clonotype turned up many times. V usage is TRBV2 and J usage is TRBJ2-5; D remains unclear. The CDR3 has 16 amino acids. Deletions cut 3 bases from V and 2 bases from J, with 16 bases between. In germline, CDR1 is SNHLY, CDR2 FYNNEI. CDR3 in DNA: TGTGCCAGCAGTGAGTTACTGATGCGGTTACAAGAGACCCAGTACTTC. Amino acid sequence: CASSELLMRLQETQYF.

This clonotype was seen at least ten times. The CDR3 coding sequence is TGTGCCAGCAGCGTAGGGGTAGGGATAGGGACTGAAGCTTTCTTT. It translates to CASSVGVGIGTEAFF. V gene TRBV9 combines with J gene TRBJ1-1, with D unresolved. CDR1 and CDR2 from the germline V gene are SGDLS and YYNGEE. CDR3 length: 15 amino acids. The ends were cut back, 0 bases at V and 5 bases at J, with 14 bases in the middle.

This clonotype was observed at least ten times. The genes are TRBV20-1 and TRBJ2-2; TRBD1 matches 9 bases. With V trimmed by 4 bases and J by 3 bases, 6 bases remained unmatched. Germline lookup yields CDR1 DFQATT and CDR2 SNEGSKA (reference sequence). This CDR3 spans 15 amino acids. The CDR3 reads CSAKQGARDTGELFF. Written as DNA, the CDR3 is TGCAGTGCTAAACAGGGGGCGCGCGACACCGGGGAGCTGTTTTTT.

This clonotype was recorded at least ten times. The rearrangement links TRBV5-1 to TRBJ2-5; D is tentatively TRBD1 or TRBD2 (5 bases each). This CDR3 comprises 15 residues. V was shortened by 4 bases and J by 7 bases, with 20 bases between the two germline ends. Looked up from germline, CDR1 is SGHRS and CDR2 is YFSETQ. The CDR3 DNA reads TGCGCCAGCAGCGGCGAACTCCGGGACCGGGGGACCCAGTACTTC. This encodes CASSGELRDRGTQYF.

On this clonotype: One junction end disagrees with the germline gene, perhaps due to a read error. V usage is TRBV3-1 and J usage is TRBJ2-5; 9 positions match TRBD2. The germline CDR1 and CDR2 sequences are LGHDT and YNNKEL (reference sequence). The CDR3 has 13 residues. The DNA of the CDR3 is TGTGCCAGCAGCCCTCCCGGGACTAGCCCACAGGTCTTC. This encodes CASSPPGTSPQVF.

This clonotype was counted many times. This sequence joins TRBV7-2 and TRBJ1-1; no clear D. CDR3 length: 13 residues. Germline lookup yields CDR1 SGHTA and CDR2 FQGNSA. V was clipped by 9 bases and J by 1 base, with 12 bases between them. CDR3 DNA sequence: TGTGCCAGTCTCCTCGCAGAGAACACTGAAGCTTTCTTT. Amino acids: CASLLAENTEAFF.

This clonotype was seen repeatedly, ten times or more. V and J are TRBV12-3 or TRBV12-4 and TRBJ2-5; 9 bases are shared with TRBD2. The CDR3 is 16 residues long. The ends lost 5 bases at V and 5 bases at J; junction bases unmatched: 12. CDR3 loop: CASSPTPGLAGETQYF. The CDR3 nucleotides are TGTGCCAGCAGTCCAACACCGGGACTAGCTGGCGAGACCCAGTACTTC.

The chain joins TRBV24-1 to TRBJ1-2, with D maybe TRBD1 (5 bases). V was clipped by 1 base and J by 8 bases, with 10 bases between them. The CDR3 spans 13 residues. Germline CDR1 reads KGHDR; CDR2 reads SFDVKD. Here the CDR3 reads CATSDFGGLGYTF. For the CDR3, the DNA is TGTGCCACCAGTGATTTCGGGGGTTTGGGCTACACCTTC.

This chain joins TRBV19 and TRBJ1-1; 8 bases align to TRBD1. Germline CDR1 is LNHDA and CDR2 is SQIVND (reference sequence). The junction had 9 bases not matched to a gene; V was cut back by 5 bases and J by 1 base. The CDR3 has 16 amino acids. The CDR3 nucleotides are TGTGCCAGTAGTGGCCGACCCGGGACAGGGAACACTGAAGCTTTCTTT. This codes for CASSGRPGTGNTEAFF.

Many counts were recorded for this clonotype. This chain uses TRBV12-5 with TRBJ2-2, with D maybe TRBD1 (6 bases). The CDR3 is 13 amino acids. CDR1 LGHNT and CDR2 FRNRAP come from the germline V gene. V was trimmed by 6 bases and J by 3 bases, leaving 8 bases between them. The CDR3 DNA is TGTGCTAGTGGACAGGGAGACACCGGGGAGCTGTTTTTT. It is translated as CASGQGDTGELFF.

This clonotype was found many times. The rearrangement joins TRBV5-1 to TRBJ1-1, with 7 nucleotides matching TRBD1. The germline V gene encodes CDR1 SGHRS and CDR2 YFSETQ. This CDR3 region has 15 residues. V lost 4 bases and J lost 1; bases outside the gene matches: 7. Here the CDR3 DNA reads TGCGCCAGCAGCCCGCGACAGGGATCGAACACTGAAGCTTTCTTT. This translates into CASSPRQGSNTEAFF. The complete variable domain, with remaining parts taken from reference TRBV5-1 and TRBJ1-1, reads KAGVTQTPRYLIKTRGQQVTLSCSPISGHRSVSWYQQTPGQGLQFLFEYFSETQRNKGNFPGRFSGRQFSNSRSEMNVSTLELGDSALYLCASSPRQGSNTEAFFGQGTRLTVV.

V is TRBV28 and J is TRBJ2-7; the D gene is possibly TRBD2 (6 bases). Germline assignment: CDR1 MDHEN and CDR2 SYDVKM. Trimming pared 4 bases from V and 0 bases from J, leaving 13 bases between. CDR3 length: 15 amino acids. The CDR3 reads CASSSRGSGSYEQYF. DNA for the CDR3: TGTGCCAGCAGTTCCCGAGGTAGCGGCTCCTACGAGCAGTACTTC. The variable domain in full, with the rest retrieved from reference TRBV28 and TRBJ2-7, is DVKVTQSSRYLVKRTGEKVFLECVQDMDHENMFWYRQDPGLGLRLIYFSYDVKMKEKGDIPEGYSVSREKKERFSLILESASTNQTSMYLCASSSRGSGSYEQYFGPGTRLTVT.

This clonotype was detected ten times or more. This chain joins TRBV9 and TRBJ2-6; D uncertain. CDR3 size: 15 residues. In germline, CDR1 is SGDLS, CDR2 YYNGEE. The V end lost 3 bases, the J end lost 0 bases, and 7 bases lay between the germline ends. The CDR3 here is CASSATGSGANVLTF. The CDR3 DNA sequence: TGTGCCAGCAGCGCGACGGGCTCTGGGGCCAACGTCCTGACTTTC.

This chain connects TRBV28 to TRBJ2-2; D is perhaps TRBD1 (6 bases). The CDR3 is 15 residues long. CDR1 and CDR2 from the germline V gene are MDHEN and SYDVKM. V was clipped by 6 bases and J by 6 bases, with 17 bases between them. CDR3 loop: CASRTTGTRAGELFF. The CDR3 nucleotides are TGTGCCAGCAGAACCACCGGGACAAGGGCCGGGGAGCTGTTTTTT.

Concerning this clonotype itself: It may be a read error: a sequence one base away is much more abundant. The chain carries TRBV18 and TRBJ2-5, with D perhaps being TRBD1 or TRBD2 (5 bases each). The germline CDR1 and CDR2 sequences are KGHSH and LQKENI. The CDR3 has 14 amino acids. Here the CDR3 reads CASSPKGPGETLYF. The CDR3 coding sequence is TGTGCCAGCTCACCCAAGGGACCTGGAGAGACCCTGTACTTC.

This clonotype was picked up many times. The chain joins TRBV15 to TRBJ2-7; D call uncertain. V was clipped by 0 bases and J by 6 bases, with 6 bases between them. Germline-derived CDR1 and CDR2 are LNHNV and YYDKDF (reference sequence). The CDR3 runs 12 residues. The CDR3 DNA reads TGTGCCACCAGCAGAGATCTGGGCGAGCAGTACTTC. Translation: CATSRDLGEQYF.

This clonotype occurred many times. This rearrangement joins TRBV7-6 to TRBJ2-2, with unresolved D. The germline V gene encodes CDR1 SGHVS and CDR2 FNYEAQ. Trimming shortened V by 2 bases and J by 3 bases, and 4 bases separated the two germline ends. CDR3 length: 13 residues. Here the CDR3 reads CASSLLHTGELFF. The CDR3 bases are TGTGCCAGCAGCTTACTGCACACCGGGGAGCTGTTTTTT.

This clonotype was found many times. The chain has TRBV11-2 and TRBJ2-2; 7 nucleotides match TRBD2. The ends lost 5 bases at V and 6 bases at J; junction bases unmatched: 9. This CDR3 comprises 15 residues. Germline CDR1 and CDR2: SGHAT and FQNNGV. The CDR3 DNA reads as TGTGCCAGCAGCACCGTGGGGGAGGGAGCCGGGGAGCTGTTTTTT. This encodes CASSTVGEGAGELFF.

There are a few counts of this clonotype. V gene TRBV30 combines with J gene TRBJ2-7, with D possibly matching TRBD2 (6 bases). Germline V gives CDR1 GTSNPN, CDR2 SVGIG (reference sequence). The V end lost 0 bases, the J end lost 1 base, and 10 bases lay between the germline ends. The CDR3 length is 14 residues. CDR3 coding DNA: TGTGCCTGGAGTGTAGGAGGGATATCCTACGAGCAGTACTTC. This codes for CAWSVGGISYEQYF.

This clonotype was observed at least ten times. The V and J genes are TRBV28 and TRBJ1-1; D gene ambiguous. V was shortened by 5 bases and J by 5 bases, with 21 bases between the two germline ends. Germline CDR1 MDHEN, CDR2 SYDVKM. CDR3 length equals 16 residues. CDR3 sequence: CASSPRPVIGLTEAFF. CDR3 sequence (DNA): TGTGCCAGCAGTCCCCGACCCGTGATCGGGCTAACTGAAGCTTTCTTT.

In its sample, this clonotype was seen many times. The V call is TRBV7-9, the J call TRBJ1-1; no clear D gene. The CDR3 is 11 residues long. Germline V gene data show CDR1 as SEHNR and CDR2 as FQNEAQ (reference sequence). V dropped 1 base and J dropped 10 bases, with 7 bases sitting between them. The CDR3 loop reads CASSLEVVAFF. DNA for the CDR3: TGTGCCAGCAGCTTAGAGGTGGTAGCTTTCTTT.

The V call is TRBV19, the J call TRBJ1-5; unclear D gene. Germline V lookup: CDR1 LNHDA, CDR2 SQIVND (reference sequence). The V gene lost 0 bases and the J gene lost 7 bases, with 7 bases spanning the gap. CDR3 length: 13 amino acids. The CDR3 sequence: CASSIDGIQPQHF. CDR3 nucleotides: TGTGCCAGTAGTATAGATGGAATACAGCCCCAGCATTTT.

This clonotype was found many times. The chain joins TRBV24-1 to TRBJ2-5; 14 positions agree with TRBD2. V dropped 9 bases and J dropped 0; count of bases not matched to a gene: 8. CDR3 length: 17 amino acids. The germline V gene has CDR1 KGHDR and CDR2 SFDVKD. The CDR3 DNA reads TGTGCCACCGGAAGACTAGCGGGAGGGGAAAACCAAGAGACCCAGTACTTC. It translates to CATGRLAGGENQETQYF.